Following are 32 T cell receptor beta chains from one sample sequenced in a study of blood T cell repertoires in COVID-19. The data were produced by immunoSEQ multiplex PCR, yet TCRdb's version contains in-frame clones alone and is incomplete. The sample shows 170,000 or so clones, around 87% of them seen only once. Sequencing was carried out using peripheral blood. These receptors were taken from a man aged 60 to 75 with COVID-19, enrolled during active disease.

This chain uses TRBV24-1 with TRBJ1-4; 8 bases map to TRBD1. From germline, CDR1 is KGHDR and CDR2 SFDVKD. CDR3 length: 12 amino acids. V lost 9 bases, J lost 8 bases, and 4 bases stayed unmatched. The CDR3, as DNA: TGTGCCACCCAGGGGGCAGGGGAAAAACTGTTTTTT. As protein: CATQGAGEKLFF.

The rearrangement joins TRBV28 to TRBJ2-7, with D possibly being TRBD2 (6 bases). Germline V gene data show CDR1 as MDHEN and CDR2 as SYDVKM. This CDR3 has 15 amino acids. Trimming shortened V by 2 bases and J by 7 bases, and 18 bases separated the two germline ends. The DNA for the CDR3 is TGTGCCAGCAGTTTAGGAGGGGCCGCGAGTTGGGAGCAGTACTTC. It yields the protein CASSLGGAASWEQYF.

The chain has TRBV5-5 and TRBJ1-1, with D possibly matching TRBD1 (5 bases). Trimming pared 7 bases from V and 6 bases from J, leaving 22 bases between. The CDR3 contains 15 residues. CDR1 is SGHKS, CDR2 YYEKEE, per germline (reference sequence). The CDR3 nucleotides read TGTGCCAGCGGCCTTGGGGACTTGGGAGGTTCTGAAGCTTTCTTT. This translates into CASGLGDLGGSEAFF.

The chain links TRBV6-5 to TRBJ1-5; TRBD1 agrees at 7 bases. The CDR3 has 14 amino acids. CDR1 MNHEY and CDR2 SVGAGI come from the germline V gene. V shed 9 bases, J shed 0 bases, and the junction held 5 bases outside the gene matches. The CDR3: CASGTEYSNQPQHF. DNA for the CDR3: TGTGCCAGTGGGACAGAGTATAGCAATCAGCCCCAGCATTTT.

The rearrangement joins TRBV5-4 to TRBJ2-5, with unresolved D. Germline loops: CDR1 SGHNT, CDR2 YYREEE (reference sequence). The CDR3 loop spans 13 amino acids. Trimming cost V 0 bases and J 7 bases, with 10 bases left between them. DNA of the CDR3: TGTGCCAGCAGCTTGGACATGTCAGTGACCCAGTACTTC. Translated, it gives CASSLDMSVTQYF.

This rearrangement joins TRBV28 to TRBJ1-3, with a possible D match to TRBD1 (5 bases). The CDR3 sequence is 16 residues long. The ends were cut back, 3 bases at V and 0 bases at J, with 12 bases in the middle. Germline lookup yields CDR1 MDHEN and CDR2 SYDVKM. The CDR3 sequence is CASSFHQTVSGNTIYF. CDR3 coding DNA: TGTGCCAGCAGTTTCCATCAGACAGTCTCTGGAAACACCATATATTTT. Looking up the rest from reference TRBV28 and TRBJ1-3 gives the full variable domain: DVKVTQSSRYLVKRTGEKVFLECVQDMDHENMFWYRQDPGLGLRLIYFSYDVKMKEKGDIPEGYSVSREKKERFSLILESASTNQTSMYLCASSFHQTVSGNTIYFGEGSWLTVV.

The chain is built from TRBV19 and TRBJ1-5, with 7 bases lining up with TRBD1. The CDR3 sequence is 16 residues long. Looked up from germline, CDR1 is LNHDA and CDR2 is SQIVND (reference sequence). V lost 4 bases to trimming and J lost 3 bases; unmatched junction nucleotides: 9. The CDR3 bases are TGTGCCAGTAGTACCGTATCGGGACAGACCAATCAGCCCCAGCATTTT. Translated: CASSTVSGQTNQPQHF.

The V gene is TRBV5-1, the J gene TRBJ1-6, with TRBD1 matching over 7 bases. Unmatched junction bases numbered 4, after V lost 3 bases and J lost 7 bases. This CDR3 has 14 amino acids. Germline lookup yields CDR1 SGHRS and CDR2 YFSETQ. CDR3 sequence: CASSWRQGNSPLHF. The CDR3 DNA reads as TGCGCCAGCAGCTGGCGACAGGGAAATTCACCCCTCCACTTT.

The chain uses TRBV4-3 and TRBJ1-2, with 8 bases fitting TRBD1. Unmatched junction bases numbered 15, after V lost 3 bases and J lost 6 bases. The CDR3 spans 17 residues. Germline V gene data show CDR1 as LGHNA and CDR2 as YSLEER. CDR3 bases: TGCGCCAGCAGCCACAACACCGGACAGGGAGGGCTGGATGGCTACACCTTC. It yields the protein CASSHNTGQGGLDGYTF.

J is TRBJ1-2 and V is TRBV7-2; 8 bases are a match to TRBD1. Germline values: CDR1 SGHTA, CDR2 FQGNSA. V was pared by 4 bases and J by 3 bases, with 7 bases of the junction left unmatched. This CDR3 region has 15 residues. The CDR3 region is CASSSGQGLHYGYTF. For the CDR3, the DNA is TGTGCCAGCAGCTCAGGACAGGGACTGCACTATGGCTACACCTTC.

The CDR3 reads CASSLYGQGGTGELFF. In nucleotides, the CDR3 is TGTGCCAGCAGCTTGTATGGACAGGGGGGGACCGGGGAGCTGTTTTTT. V and J are TRBV5-5 and TRBJ2-2, with TRBD1 matching over 10 bases. The CDR3 spans 16 residues. The V and J ends lost 1 base and 5 bases, in that order; junction bases with no gene match: 5. Germline CDR1 SGHKS, CDR2 YYEKEE (reference sequence).

The CDR3 protein is CASSYYRVNDGYTF. CDR3 DNA: TGTGCCAGCAGCTACTACAGGGTGAACGATGGCTACACCTTC. The rearrangement links TRBV7-2 to TRBJ1-2; weak D call: TRBD1 (6 bases). V gave up 4 bases and J gave up 6 bases, with 15 bases separating them. CDR3 length: 14 amino acids. The germline V gene encodes CDR1 SGHTA and CDR2 FQGNSA.

V gene TRBV29-1 combines with J gene TRBJ1-2; no definite D call. Trimming pared 5 bases from V and 2 bases from J, leaving 15 bases between. In germline, CDR1 is SQVTM, CDR2 ANQGSEA. The CDR3 is made up of 14 amino acids. CDR3 residues: CSVYVLGGNYGYTF. The CDR3 DNA sequence: TGCAGCGTTTACGTGTTGGGCGGGAACTATGGCTACACCTTC.

The chain links TRBV3-1 (or the pseudogene TRBV3-2) to TRBJ2-1; 11 bases are shared with TRBD2. The V and J ends lost 0 bases and 4 bases, in that order; junction bases with no gene match: 2. The CDR3 runs 16 residues. Germline V gene sequence: CDR1 LGHDT, CDR2 YNNKEL (reference sequence). CDR3 sequence (DNA): TGTGCCAGCAGCCAAGAACTAGCGGGGGCATACAATGAGCAGTTCTTC. Amino acid sequence: CASSQELAGAYNEQFF.

This chain joins TRBV6-5 and TRBJ2-7; maybe TRBD1 (6 bases). The CDR3 runs 14 residues. From germline, CDR1 is MNHEY and CDR2 SVGAGI. V lost 2 bases and J 5 bases, leaving 13 bases between the germline ends. This chain's CDR3 is CASSYRTGSHEQYF. The CDR3 region has the DNA TGTGCCAGCAGTTACCGCACAGGGTCCCACGAGCAGTACTTC.

The chain uses TRBV5-6 and TRBJ2-5; D is perhaps TRBD1 (5 bases). The V end was cut by 1 base, the J end by 2 bases, with 18 bases between. Germline V gives CDR1 SGHDT, CDR2 YYEEEE. This CDR3 comprises 17 residues. The CDR3 DNA follows: TGTGCCAGCAGCTTGTTAGGGGATGTGACAACTCAAGAGACCCAGTACTTC. Encoded protein: CASSLLGDVTTQETQYF.

As to this clone: Other DNA sequences from this sample encode an identical CDR3 as well. This sequence joins TRBV27 and TRBJ2-1; TRBD1 agrees at 7 bases. The CDR3 runs to 15 residues. Germline V gene lookup returns CDR1 MNHEY and CDR2 SMNVEV (reference sequence). The junction had 8 bases not matched to a gene; V was cut back by 6 bases and J by 3 bases. CDR3 protein: CASSIRDSYYNEQFF. CDR3 DNA: TGTGCCAGCAGCATAAGGGACAGTTACTACAATGAGCAGTTCTTC.

In the case of this clone: Other DNA sequences in this sample translate to the same CDR3. The rearrangement links TRBV6-5 to TRBJ1-4, with 10 bases lining up with TRBD1. V was pared by 7 bases and J by 5 bases, with 4 bases of the junction left unmatched. The germline CDR1 and CDR2 sequences are MNHEY and SVGAGI. There are 14 residues in the CDR3. CDR3 loop: CASTPGQGNEKLFF. The CDR3 DNA reads TGTGCCAGCACCCCGGGACAGGGGAATGAAAAACTGTTTTTT.

The rearrangement uses TRBV24-1 and TRBJ2-1; 14 nucleotides line up with TRBD2. The CDR3 totals 17 residues. V shed 2 bases and J 7 bases; nucleotides not matched to a gene: 6. In germline, CDR1 is KGHDR, CDR2 SFDVKD. This CDR3 is CATSDSRLAGGRNEQFF. The DNA of the CDR3 is TGTGCCACCAGTGATTCCCGACTAGCGGGGGGGCGAAATGAGCAGTTCTTC.

With regard to this clone: At one end the junction does not follow the germline gene, possibly because of a read error. The chain is built from TRBV5-1 and TRBJ2-7; D possibly corresponds to TRBD1 (6 bases). This CDR3 comprises 16 residues. Germline lookup yields CDR1 SGHRS and CDR2 YFSETQ. In DNA, the CDR3 is TGCGCCAGCAGCTTGCTCGGGACACCCCGATCCTATGAGCAGTACTTC. Encoded protein: CASSLLGTPRSYEQYF.

The rearrangement joins TRBV6-2 or TRBV6-3 to TRBJ2-7; D perhaps matches TRBD2 (5 bases). This CDR3 is 15 amino acids long. The germline V gene encodes CDR1 MNHEY and CDR2 SVGEGT. Deletions cut 1 base from V and 1 base from J, with 11 bases between. The CDR3 nucleotides are TGTGCCAGCAGTTACTGGGGAGCTCAGTCCTACGAGCAGTACTTC. Translated: CASSYWGAQSYEQYF.

Only one count was recorded for this clone. J is TRBJ2-5 and V is TRBV28, with D hard to call. The CDR3 runs to 13 residues. The germline V gene has CDR1 MDHEN and CDR2 SYDVKM. Trimming took 3 bases from V and 5 from J, leaving 10 bases between them. This chain's CDR3 is CASSFSGPETQYF. CDR3 nucleotide sequence: TGTGCCAGCAGTTTTAGTGGGCCGGAGACCCAGTACTTC.

The chain couples TRBV18 to TRBJ2-3; D remains ambiguous. The CDR3 sequence is 15 residues long. Between the trimmed V and J ends, which lost 0 bases and 2 bases, there was a span of 9 bases. Germline V gene data show CDR1 as KGHSH and CDR2 as LQKENI. The CDR3 DNA follows: TGTGCCAGCTCACCACCCCGCGCGAACACAGATACGCAGTATTTT. Protein sequence: CASSPPRANTDTQYF.

The genes are TRBV6-5 and TRBJ1-3, with D perhaps matching TRBD1 (6 bases). Germline values: CDR1 MNHEY, CDR2 SVGAGI. Between the trimmed V and J ends, which lost 8 bases and 1 base, there was a span of 9 bases. This CDR3 has 13 amino acids. The CDR3 region is CASAQGSGNTIYF. Here the CDR3 DNA reads TGTGCCAGCGCACAGGGATCTGGAAACACCATATATTTT.

V gene TRBV7-3 combines with J gene TRBJ1-1, with a tentative D call TRBD1 (5 bases). The CDR3 has 14 amino acids. V lost 4 bases and J 4 bases, leaving 13 bases between the germline ends. CDR1 SGHTA and CDR2 FQGTGA come from the germline V gene. CDR3 in amino acids: CASSSRGGTTEAFF. The CDR3 DNA is TGTGCCAGCAGCTCTCGCGGGGGGACCACTGAAGCTTTCTTT.

This chain uses TRBV11-3 with TRBJ1-4, with D possibly TRBD1 on 5 matching bases. The CDR3 has 15 residues. V dropped 1 base and J dropped 3 bases, with 9 bases sitting between them. Germline V CDR1 and CDR2: SGHNT, YENEEA. The CDR3 sequence: CASSLGRGPNEKLFF. The CDR3 DNA is TGTGCCAGCAGCTTAGGGAGGGGACCTAATGAAAAACTGTTTTTT.

As for this clone: This same CDR3 is encoded by further DNA sequences in the sample. The chain has TRBV7-2 and TRBJ2-7; 11 bases agree with TRBD1. V lost 5 bases, J lost 5 bases, and 5 bases stayed unmatched. The CDR3 has 14 amino acids. Per the germline V gene, CDR1 is SGHTA and CDR2 is FQGNSA. The CDR3, as DNA: TGTGCCAGCAGCGCCGGACAGGGGGCCCACGAGCAGTACTTC. This gives the protein CASSAGQGAHEQYF.

The chain carries TRBV5-5 and TRBJ1-2; D gene ambiguous. Trimming took off 0 bases at V and 3 bases at J, with 9 bases between the two ends. CDR3 size: 14 residues. The germline gives CDR1 SGHKS, CDR2 YYEKEE (reference sequence). CDR3: CASSLVAADYGYTF. CDR3 DNA: TGTGCCAGCAGCTTGGTCGCGGCGGACTATGGCTACACCTTC. Full variable domain (outside the CDR3, taken from reference TRBV5-5 and TRBJ1-2): DAGVTQSPTHLIKTRGQQVTLRCSPISGHKSVSWYQQVLGQGPQFIFQYYEKEERGRGNFPDRFSARQFPNYSSELNVNALLLGDSALYLCASSLVAADYGYTFGSGTRLTVV.

This CDR3 reads CATSDSLSEQYF. In DNA, the CDR3 is TGTGCCACCAGTGATTCCCTTAGCGAGCAGTACTTC. V gene TRBV24-1 combines with J gene TRBJ2-7; D gene uncertain. The germline V gene has CDR1 KGHDR and CDR2 SFDVKD. With 2 bases removed from V and 6 bases from J, the gap between germline ends came to 7 bases. The CDR3 sequence is 12 residues long.

The V and J genes are TRBV3-1 (or the pseudogene TRBV3-2) and TRBJ1-1; a possible D gene is TRBD1 (6 bases). CDR1 is LGHDT and CDR2 is YNNKEL in the germline V gene (reference sequence). V lost 4 bases and J lost 0, with 12 bases in between. CDR3 length: 15 amino acids. CDR3 coding DNA: TGTGCCAGCAGCCCTACAGGGAAACTGAACACTGAAGCTTTCTTT. Amino acids: CASSPTGKLNTEAFF.

CDR3 residues: CASSLGLPAGGLQETQYF. The CDR3 coding sequence is TGTGCCAGCAGCTTAGGTCTTCCAGCGGGAGGATTACAAGAGACCCAGTACTTC. The V and J genes are TRBV7-9 and TRBJ2-5; 9 positions match TRBD2. This CDR3 is built from 18 residues. J gave up 2 bases and V 1 base, and 11 bases lay outside the gene matches. Per germline, CDR1 SEHNR and CDR2 FQNEAQ (reference sequence). The full variable domain, rest sourced from reference TRBV7-9 and TRBJ2-5, is DTGVSQNPRHKITKRGQNVTFRCDPISEHNRLYWYRQTLGQGPEFLTYFQNEAQLEKSRLLSDRFSAERPKGSFSTLEIQRTEQGDSAMYLCASSLGLPAGGLQETQYFGPGTRLLVL.

This clone was seen only once. The sample has other DNA sequences that encode this CDR3 too. The chain links TRBV29-1 to TRBJ1-1; 7 nucleotides match TRBD1. The CDR3 covers 13 residues. Trimming at V came to 5 bases and at J to 3 bases, leaving 6 bases not matched to a gene. Germline V lookup: CDR1 SQVTM, CDR2 ANQGSEA. The CDR3 reads CSVFRGGDTEAFF. DNA of the CDR3: TGCAGCGTTTTCCGAGGGGGCGACACTGAAGCTTTCTTT.